These 6 T cell receptor beta chains came from one sample sequenced in a study of T-cell memory formation after mild COVID-19. TCRdb redid the calling of the 5' RACE reads with MiXCR, one entry per CDR3 protein. The sample has around 300,000 distinct CDR3 sequences, more than 15% seen once. The source material was PBMCs or a T cell subset sorted from them (not recorded which). All receptors come from a young man who had mild COVID-19 (a few samples of this study predate the infection). Cell type and time point are not known.

The V and J genes are TRBV15 and TRBJ1-2; TRBD1 matches 7 bases. The CDR3 has 14 amino acids. The ends lost 0 bases at V and 4 bases at J; junction bases unmatched: 2. CDR1 is LNHNV, CDR2 YYDKDF, per germline (reference sequence). As DNA, the CDR3 is TGTGCCACCAGCAGAGAGGCAGGGGGCTATGGCTACACCTTC. Its translation is CATSREAGGYGYTF.

The chain joins TRBV12-3 or TRBV12-4 to TRBJ1-6, with D possibly being TRBD1 (6 bases). The CDR3 loop spans 14 amino acids. V lost 4 bases and J lost 11, with 15 bases in between. In nucleotides, the CDR3 is TGTGCCAGCAGTTCAAGGGGGGTCTGGGCACCCCTCCACTTT. The encoded protein is CASSSRGVWAPLHF.

V and J are TRBV12-3 or TRBV12-4 and TRBJ1-5; TRBD1 matches at 9 bases. V was clipped by 3 bases and J by 9 bases; unmatched bases: 12. The length of the CDR3 is 16 residues. The CDR3, as DNA: TGTGCCAGCAGTTTGGGCGCGGGACAGGGTATCGCGCCCCAGCATTTT. Protein product: CASSLGAGQGIAPQHF.

V usage is TRBV2 and J usage is TRBJ2-7, with 8 bases that match TRBD1. This CDR3 region has 11 residues. The germline V gene encodes CDR1 SNHLY and CDR2 FYNNEI. The CDR3 nucleotides read TGTGCCAGCAGAATGCCGGGACAGGAGAACGTC. It codes for CASRMPGQENV.

Ten or more counts support this clonotype. The rearrangement uses TRBV18 and TRBJ2-3; D tentatively fits TRBD1 or TRBD2 (5 bases each). The CDR3 is 16 amino acids. CDR1 and CDR2 from the germline V gene are KGHSH and LQKENI. Deletions cut 2 bases from V and 2 bases from J, with 14 bases between. As DNA, the CDR3 is TGTGCCAGCTCACCAGTGGGACCCCCCATCACAGATACGCAGTATTTT. This gives the protein CASSPVGPPITDTQYF.

This clonotype occurred many times. In DNA form, the CDR3 reads TGTGCCAGCAGTGAACTGGTAGAGACCCAGTACTTC. This gives the protein CASSELVETQYF. The chain employs TRBV6-1 and TRBJ2-5, with D unresolved. The CDR3 contains 12 residues. The germline V gene has CDR1 MNHNS and CDR2 SASEGT. Trimming pared 2 bases from V and 4 bases from J, leaving 5 bases between.